This is a list of T cell receptor beta chains from one sample in a study of cytomegalovirus exposure and HLA in healthy donors. The table came from immunoSEQ multiplex PCR; TCRdb's copy has only in-frame clones and leaves some out. Among 150,000 to 180,000 clones listed, roughly 86% were seen once. Specimen: PBMCs. Receptor source: a human donor in good health. Both conserved end residues are part of each CDR3. D genes are given only for firm matches. Not every row has a clone size; where given, it reads once, few, many or a size class.

CDR3 protein	CDR3 DNA	J gene	V gene	clone size	D gene
CASSAGQGRTPYEQYF	TGTGCCAGTAGTGCGGGACAGGGGAGGACCCCCTACGAGCAGTACTTC	TRBJ2-7	TRBV19	-	TRBD1
CASDDRGQAEQYF	TGTGCCAGCGATGACAGGGGGCAGGCCGAGCAGTACTTC	TRBJ2-7	TRBV2	-	TRBD1
CASSLADQGNGYTF	TGTGCCAGCAGCTTAGCGGATCAGGGAAATGGCTACACCTTC	TRBJ1-2	TRBV7-9	-	-
CSASYGAEAFF	TGCAGTGCTAGCTACGGGGCTGAAGCTTTCTTT	TRBJ1-1	TRBV20-1	-	-
CASSLADSAHGELFF	TGTGCTAGCAGCTTAGCGGACAGCGCCCACGGGGAGCTGTTTTTT	TRBJ2-2	TRBV7-7	-	-
CASSLEAGGSYEQYF	TGTGCCAGCAGCTTGGAGGCAGGGGGCTCCTACGAGCAGTACTTC	TRBJ2-7	TRBV5-4	-	TRBD1
CASSLLAGPSYEQYF	TGTGCCAGCAGCTTACTGGCAGGCCCGTCCTACGAGCAGTACTTC	TRBJ2-7	TRBV7-9	few	-
CAISEPRGLDLEYEQYF	TGTGCCATCAGTGAGCCCCGGGGATTAGACTTAGAATACGAGCAGTACTTC	TRBJ2-7	TRBV10-3	-	-
CASSLRGGLYGYTF	TGTGCCAGCAGCTTAAGGGGAGGGCTCTATGGCTACACCTTC	TRBJ1-2	TRBV5-4	-	-
CASRPHQGVPNYGYTF	TGTGCCAGCAGACCTCATCAGGGGGTGCCTAACTATGGCTACACCTTC	TRBJ1-2	TRBV28	-	TRBD1
CASSLWANTEAFF	TGTGCCAGCAGCTTATGGGCGAACACTGAAGCTTTCTTT	TRBJ1-1	TRBV7-2	-	-
CASRQGVLAANEQFF	TGTGCCAGCAGACAAGGGGTACTAGCGGCCAATGAGCAGTTCTTC	TRBJ2-1	TRBV27	-	TRBD2
CASSLTGTTEAFF	TGTGCCAGCAGCCTGACAGGTACCACTGAAGCTTTCTTT	TRBJ1-1	TRBV7-9	-	-
CASSSLAGVETQYF	TGCGCCAGCAGCTCCCTAGCGGGAGTGGAGACCCAGTACTTC	TRBJ2-5	TRBV5-1	once	TRBD2
CASSWGTYRGEQYF	TGTGCCAGCAGCTGGGGGACATATCGTGGGGAGCAGTACTTC	TRBJ2-7	TRBV5-6	-	-
CASNPGGNEQFF	TGTGCCAGCAACCCCGGGGGGAATGAGCAGTTCTTC	TRBJ2-1	TRBV6-6	once	TRBD2
CASSPNAGSNYNEQFF	TGTGCCAGCAGCCCAAATGCAGGGTCGAACTACAATGAGCAGTTCTTC	TRBJ2-1	TRBV5-6	-	-
CASSPRTGESSEQYF	TGTGCCAGCTCCCCGAGGACAGGGGAATCGTCCGAGCAGTACTTC	TRBJ2-7	TRBV18	-	TRBD1
CASSRKQGYEQYF	TGTGCCAGCAGTCGAAAACAGGGATACGAGCAGTACTTC	TRBJ2-7	TRBV6-5	-	-
CASSQHSFGGALLYNEQFF	TGCGCCAGCAGCCAACATTCATTTGGGGGGGCCCTTCTTTACAATGAGCAGTTCTTC	TRBJ2-1	TRBV4-3	-	-
CASSAWDRVSTDTQYF	TGTGCCAGTAGTGCGTGGGACAGGGTAAGCACAGATACGCAGTATTTT	TRBJ2-3	TRBV19	once	TRBD1
CASSLINQPQHF	TGTGCCAGCAGCCTAATAAATCAGCCCCAGCATTTT	TRBJ1-5	TRBV28	-	-
CASSPPDGSDNEQFF	TGTGCCAGCAGCCCCCCTGACGGGAGCGACAATGAGCAGTTCTTC	TRBJ2-1	TRBV5-6	once	-
CASSPKSTGTTDTQYF	TGCGCCAGCAGCCCCAAATCCACAGGGACCACAGATACGCAGTATTTT	TRBJ2-3	TRBV4-1	once	-
CASSPLRDRIYEQYF	TGTGCCAGCAGCCCCCTGAGGGACAGAATATACGAGCAGTACTTC	TRBJ2-7	TRBV27	-	TRBD1
CASSSRDFSSYNEQFF	TGTGCCAGCAGTTCCCGAGACTTTAGCTCCTACAATGAGCAGTTCTTC	TRBJ2-1	TRBV28	-	-
CASSPPILAEVGNTGELFF	TGTGCCAGCTCACCACCGATTCTAGCGGAGGTGGGGAACACCGGGGAGCTGTTTTTT	TRBJ2-2	TRBV18	-	TRBD2
CASGMGQFNQPQHF	TGCGCCAGCGGTATGGGACAGTTCAATCAGCCCCAGCATTTT	TRBJ1-5	TRBV4-1	few	TRBD1
CASSLRETNYGYTF	TGTGCCAGCAGTTTGCGGGAAACTAACTATGGCTACACCTTC	TRBJ1-2	TRBV6-5	many	-
CAWSVERDTQYF	TGTGCCTGGAGTGTGGAGCGGGATACGCAGTATTTT	TRBJ2-3	TRBV30	-	-
CASSPEPLGELFF	TGCGCCAGCAGCCCTGAGCCGCTCGGGGAGCTGTTTTTT	TRBJ2-2	TRBV5-1	few	-
CASSLADQRDLHF	TGTGCCAGCAGCTTAGCTGATCAGAGGGACCTCCACTTT	TRBJ1-6	TRBV7-2	-	-
CASSPGTGYNEQFF	TGCGCCAGCAGTCCCGGGACAGGGTACAATGAGCAGTTCTTC	TRBJ2-1	TRBV5-1	-	TRBD1
CASSVSTGLASNEQFF	TGTGCCAGCAGCGTCTCAACGGGACTAGCTTCCAATGAGCAGTTCTTC	TRBJ2-1	TRBV21-1	-	-
CASSLFVFIGGTNEKLFF	TGTGCCAGCAGCTTGTTCGTGTTCATTGGGGGGACTAATGAAAAACTGTTTTTT	TRBJ1-4	TRBV5-8	-	-
CASSPGTAQETQYF	TGTGCCAGCAGCCCGGGGACAGCTCAAGAGACCCAGTACTTC	TRBJ2-5	TRBV5-5	-	TRBD1
CASGSAGTGDYEQYF	TGTGCTAGTGGTTCTGCCGGGACAGGGGACTACGAGCAGTACTTC	TRBJ2-7	TRBV12-5	-	TRBD1
CASSSNDRGAFF	TGTGCCAGCAGTTCAAACGACAGGGGGGCTTTCTTT	TRBJ1-1	TRBV27	-	TRBD1
CASRASRQGADTQYF	TGTGCCAGCAGAGCCTCCAGACAGGGAGCAGATACGCAGTATTTT	TRBJ2-3	TRBV25-1	once	TRBD1
CASRRQKDQPQHF	TGTGCCAGCAGGAGACAGAAGGACCAGCCCCAGCATTTT	TRBJ1-5	TRBV6-5	-	-
CASSLTGGVPTAYNEQFF	TGTGCCAGCAGCTTAACGGGGGGGGTTCCAACTGCCTACAATGAGCAGTTCTTC	TRBJ2-1	TRBV7-3	-	TRBD2
CASSDESSYNSPLHF	TGTGCCAGCAGTGATGAGAGCTCCTATAATTCACCCCTCCACTTT	TRBJ1-6	TRBV2	few	-
CSARGHYEQYF	TGCAGTGCTAGAGGGCACTACGAGCAGTACTTC	TRBJ2-7	TRBV20-1	once	-
CASSPGGYSYEQYF	TGTGCCAGCAGCCCAGGGGGTTACTCCTACGAGCAGTACTTC	TRBJ2-7	TRBV4-2	-	TRBD1
CASRQGASNQPQHF	TGTGCCAGCAGACAGGGGGCCAGCAATCAGCCCCAGCATTTT	TRBJ1-5	TRBV27	-	TRBD1
CASSRSLRTSDQETQYF	TGTGCCAGCAGCCGATCCCTCCGGACTAGCGACCAAGAGACCCAGTACTTC	TRBJ2-5	TRBV4-2	-	TRBD2
CASSPNRGGPQHF	TGTGCCAGCTCACCCAACCGGGGGGGGCCCCAGCATTTT	TRBJ1-5	TRBV18	-	-
CAWSLGQNSEAFF	TGTGCCTGGAGCCTGGGACAGAACTCTGAAGCTTTCTTT	TRBJ1-1	TRBV30	-	TRBD1
CASMGGGNNQPQHF	TGTGCCAGCATGGGGGGGGGAAACAATCAGCCCCAGCATTTT	TRBJ1-5	TRBV25-1	-	-
CASSRQFPGETQYF	TGCGCCAGCAGTCGACAGTTCCCGGGAGAGACCCAGTACTTC	TRBJ2-5	TRBV4-1	once	-
CASSPLRDMDEQFF	TGTGCCAGCTCACCCCTGAGGGACATGGATGAGCAGTTCTTC	TRBJ2-1	TRBV18	-	-
CASSLYLGGSYEQYF	TGTGCCAGCAGTTTATACCTAGGAGGATCCTACGAGCAGTACTTC	TRBJ2-7	TRBV28	-	-